This T cell receptor beta chain was observed in a study of graft-versus-host responses after intestinal transplantation. For this clone: Its antigen remains unknown.

This CDR3 is 16 amino acids long. The V gene's germline CDR1 is SGDLS and CDR2 YYNGEE. Unmatched junction bases numbered 6, after V lost 3 bases and J lost 1 base. Using immunoSEQ multiplex PCR, the repertoire was profiled, and TCRdb retains in-frame clones only, with some absent. The sample yields 65,000 to 85,000 clones, around 87% seen once. The TCR was taken from a human donor who was the organ donor for an intestinal transplant. The genes are TRBV9 and TRBJ2-1, with 8 positions matching TRBD1. The input for sequencing was unstimulated CD8+ T cells sorted from spleen or lymph node cells, taken before transplant. CDR3 bases: TGTGCCAGCAGCGCTCAACAGGGGGTTTCCTACAATGAGCAGTTCTTC. It is translated as CASSAQQGVSYNEQFF.